These 31 T cell receptor beta chains share one sample of origin, sequenced in a study of blood T cell repertoires in COVID-19. Clones were read by immunoSEQ multiplex PCR, and TCRdb kept only the in-frame ones, dropping some. Among fewer than 350,000 clones listed, roughly 90% were seen once. Specimen: PBMCs or T cells enriched from blood (not recorded which). These receptors originate from a woman aged 25 to 39 who had recovered from COVID-19.

The CDR3 nucleotides are TGTGCCAGCAGCTTGGGACAGGAGGACGAGCAGTACTTC. This codes for CASSLGQEDEQYF. The chain is built from TRBV11-3 and TRBJ2-7; 8 nucleotides agree with TRBD1. This CDR3 spans 13 amino acids. CDR1 SGHNT and CDR2 YENEEA come from the germline V gene. The V gene end was trimmed by 3 bases and the J gene end by 5 bases; junction bases not matched to a gene: 3.

The chain couples TRBV7-9 to TRBJ1-6; 8 bases are a match to TRBD1. The germline V gene encodes CDR1 SEHNR and CDR2 FQNEAQ (reference sequence). The CDR3 has 17 amino acids. V dropped 5 bases and J dropped 1; count of bases not matched to a gene: 7. The CDR3: CASSRGQAASYNSPLHF. As DNA, the CDR3 is TGTGCCAGCAGCCGGGGACAGGCGGCGTCCTATAATTCACCCCTCCACTTT.

V and J are TRBV7-2 and TRBJ2-1, with 7 bases fitting TRBD1. Germline CDR1 SGHTA, CDR2 FQGNSA. The CDR3 is made up of 16 amino acids. With 0 bases clipped from V and 3 bases from J, the junction kept 5 bases outside the gene matches. CDR3 residues: CASSLAPGQYYNEQFF. CDR3 bases: TGTGCCAGCAGCTTAGCGCCGGGACAGTACTACAATGAGCAGTTCTTC.

The V and J genes are TRBV28 and TRBJ1-4; 12 bases map to TRBD1. Germline loops: CDR1 MDHEN, CDR2 SYDVKM. Germline trimming cut 3 bases from V and 0 bases from J; bases unmatched to any gene: 8. The CDR3 is made up of 19 amino acids. As DNA, the CDR3 is TGTGCCAGCAGTTTGCCGGAGGGACAGGGGGCTTCAACTAATGAAAAACTGTTTTTT. Translating it yields CASSLPEGQGASTNEKLFF.

Here the CDR3 reads CAILGGGRTEAFF. The CDR3 DNA reads TGTGCCATCTTGGGGGGGGGCCGAACTGAAGCTTTCTTT. This chain uses TRBV28 with TRBJ1-1, with D perhaps TRBD1 (6 bases). Germline assignment: CDR1 MDHEN and CDR2 SYDVKM. The CDR3 contains 13 residues. Trimming removed 10 bases from V and 5 bases from J, with 17 bases in between.

In its sample, this clone was seen once. The chain links TRBV10-3 to TRBJ1-6; D not certain. Between the trimmed V and J ends, which lost 2 bases and 0 bases, there was a span of 14 bases. Germline CDR1 is ENHRY and CDR2 is SYGVKD. This CDR3 contains 18 residues. Written as DNA, the CDR3 is TGTGCCATCAGTGAGACTGACAAACTGAGCTCCTATAATTCACCCCTCCACTTT. This sequence encodes CAISETDKLSSYNSPLHF.

Turning to this clone: This specimen includes other DNA sequences encoding the same CDR3. This chain connects TRBV7-9 to TRBJ1-5, with TRBD1 matching 7 bases. This CDR3 is 13 amino acids long. Trimming cost V 4 bases and J 5 bases; bases outside gene matches: 2. Per germline, CDR1 SEHNR and CDR2 FQNEAQ (reference sequence). As DNA, the CDR3 is TGTGCCAGCAGCTCCACAGGGGATCAGCCCCAGCATTTT. This translates into CASSSTGDQPQHF.

The rearrangement links TRBV6-1 to TRBJ1-5; D is possibly TRBD1 (5 bases). Trimming left V 1 base short and J 4 bases short, with 14 bases between. Per the germline V gene, CDR1 is MNHNS and CDR2 is SASEGT. The CDR3 runs to 16 residues. The CDR3 is CASSEGVRVPNQPQHF. The CDR3 bases are TGTGCCAGCAGTGAAGGCGTCAGGGTGCCTAATCAGCCCCAGCATTTT.

The CDR3 DNA reads as TGTGCCAGCAGCCCCTCCGTGAGCGGAGGAGATACGCAGTATTTT. It codes for CASSPSVSGGDTQYF. The V call is TRBV9, the J call TRBJ2-3; D perhaps matches TRBD2 (5 bases). Germline V lookup: CDR1 SGDLS, CDR2 YYNGEE. CDR3 length: 15 amino acids. Between the trimmed V and J ends, which lost 4 bases and 5 bases, there was a span of 17 bases.

The gene calls are TRBV13 and TRBJ2-5; 9 nucleotides match TRBD1. J was trimmed by 7 bases and V by 5 bases; bases with no gene match: 8. Germline CDR1 and CDR2: PRHDT and FYEKMQ (reference sequence). The CDR3 is 14 amino acids. CDR3 loop: CASSDQGQGRTQYF. In DNA, the CDR3 is TGTGCCAGCAGCGACCAAGGACAGGGGCGGACCCAGTACTTC.

This chain connects TRBV6-5 to TRBJ1-2, with D possibly being TRBD1 (5 bases). In germline, CDR1 is MNHEY, CDR2 SVGAGI. The V end lost 3 bases, the J end lost 8 bases, and 13 bases lay between the germline ends. The length of the CDR3 is 13 residues. CDR3 loop: CASSYPGTIGYTF. For the CDR3, the DNA is TGTGCCAGCAGTTATCCTGGGACTATCGGCTACACCTTC.

This chain uses TRBV6-2 or TRBV6-3 with TRBJ1-2; tentatively, D is TRBD1 (6 bases). CDR1 is MNHEY, CDR2 SVGEGT, per germline. CDR3 size: 14 residues. The V gene lost 1 base and the J gene lost 4 bases, with 10 bases spanning the gap. CDR3 sequence reads: CASSYFGTSYGYTF. The CDR3 DNA follows: TGTGCCAGCAGTTACTTTGGGACATCCTATGGCTACACCTTC.

This clone was counted between two and nine times. The chain links TRBV9 to TRBJ2-7; TRBD2 agrees at 12 bases. The germline CDR1 and CDR2 sequences are SGDLS and YYNGEE. The CDR3 totals 15 residues. V trimming: 3 bases; J trimming: 6 bases; junction bases outside the gene matches: 7. The CDR3 DNA is TGTGCCAGCAGCGCCACCGGACTAGCGGGGCGCGAGCAGTACTTC. Its translation: CASSATGLAGREQYF.

This clone was found once. This rearrangement joins TRBV5-1 to TRBJ1-2; a possible D gene is TRBD1 (5 bases). The CDR3 runs 15 residues. V was clipped by 3 bases and J by 5 bases, with 17 bases between them. Germline CDR1 SGHRS, CDR2 YFSETQ. The CDR3 region has the DNA TGCGCCAGCAGCTCCCAAATAAGGGGCCTATATGGCTACACCTTC. This codes for CASSSQIRGLYGYTF.

The chain recombines TRBV5-4 with TRBJ2-7, with D tentatively TRBD1 (6 bases). Trimming pared 1 base from V and 3 bases from J, leaving 14 bases between. The CDR3 sequence is 15 residues long. Germline V lookup: CDR1 SGHNT, CDR2 YYREEE (reference sequence). CDR3 nucleotide sequence: TGTGCCAGCAGCTTGACGGGCAGGGGAAGCTACGAGCAGTACTTC. This codes for CASSLTGRGSYEQYF.

The chain employs TRBV6-2 or TRBV6-3 and TRBJ1-1, with 9 bases aligning to TRBD1. The CDR3 loop spans 16 amino acids. The ends lost 2 bases at V and 2 bases at J; junction bases unmatched: 6. Germline V CDR1 and CDR2: MNHEY, SVGEGT. The CDR3 region has the DNA TGTGCCAGCAGTTACCGGGGACAGGGATTCAACACTGAAGCTTTCTTT. Translated: CASSYRGQGFNTEAFF.

This chain joins TRBV6-1 and TRBJ1-5, with unresolved D. Trimming shortened V by 3 bases and J by 2 bases, and 11 bases separated the two germline ends. This CDR3 has 15 residues. CDR1 is MNHNS and CDR2 is SASEGT in the germline V gene. CDR3 sequence reads: CASSDASLGNQPQHF. CDR3 DNA: TGTGCCAGCAGTGACGCCAGTTTGGGCAATCAGCCCCAGCATTTT.

This chain connects TRBV9 to TRBJ2-3; 7 bases are shared with TRBD2. The CDR3 is 16 amino acids. The germline CDR1 and CDR2 sequences are SGDLS and YYNGEE. With 2 bases clipped from V and 3 bases from J, the junction kept 9 bases outside the gene matches. The chain's CDR3 is CASSVRGVGVTDTQYF. CDR3 nucleotide sequence: TGTGCCAGCAGCGTCCGGGGGGTTGGGGTGACAGATACGCAGTATTTT. Filled out from reference TRBV9 and TRBJ2-3, the complete variable domain reads DSGVTQTPKHLITATGQRVTLRCSPRSGDLSVYWYQQSLDQGLQFLIQYYNGEERAKGNILERFSAQQFPDLHSELNLSSLELGDSALYFCASSVRGVGVTDTQYFGPGTRLTVL.

V and J are TRBV6-6 and TRBJ2-1; a weak D match, TRBD2 (5 bases). The V end was cut by 5 bases, the J end by 0 bases, with 17 bases between. Germline CDR1 and CDR2: MNHNY and SVGAGI (reference sequence). The CDR3 loop spans 17 amino acids. In DNA, the CDR3 is TGTGCCAGCAGTCCGAGAGGGTCTCCAAGCTCCTACAATGAGCAGTTCTTC. Translation gives CASSPRGSPSSYNEQFF.

This clone was counted once. The chain carries TRBV5-1 and TRBJ2-3, with D hard to call. The V and J ends lost 4 bases and 3 bases respectively, with 6 bases between them. Looked up from germline, CDR1 is SGHRS and CDR2 is YFSETQ. The CDR3 has 12 residues. Written as DNA, the CDR3 is TGCGCCAGCAGCGAGTTAACAGATACGCAGTATTTT. Protein sequence: CASSELTDTQYF.

The chain employs TRBV27 and TRBJ1-1; D may be TRBD1 (6 bases). The germline V gene has CDR1 MNHEY and CDR2 SMNVEV (reference sequence). This CDR3 contains 15 residues. With 8 bases removed from V and 1 base from J, the gap between germline ends came to 17 bases. CDR3 DNA sequence: TGTGCCAGCGGTAATAAACCGGGACAGAACACTGAAGCTTTCTTT. Protein product: CASGNKPGQNTEAFF.

This CDR3 reads CASSLVPQILYEQYF. The DNA of the CDR3 is TGTGCCAGCAGCTTAGTCCCGCAGATTCTCTACGAGCAGTACTTC. The gene calls are TRBV11-2 and TRBJ2-7; unclear D gene. V was trimmed by 1 base and J by 3 bases, leaving 13 bases between them. Germline-derived CDR1 and CDR2 are SGHAT and FQNNGV. The CDR3 totals 15 residues.

This chain links TRBV28 with TRBJ2-2; D is perhaps TRBD1 (6 bases). This CDR3 has 14 residues. Trimming took 5 bases from V and 4 from J, leaving 11 bases between them. Looked up from germline, CDR1 is MDHEN and CDR2 is SYDVKM. CDR3 loop: CASSTGPSTGELFF. CDR3 nucleotide sequence: TGTGCCAGCAGTACAGGGCCCTCCACCGGGGAGCTGTTTTTT.

This clone was recorded only once. The rearrangement uses TRBV7-9 and TRBJ2-7; 7 bases are a match to TRBD1. V gave up 3 bases and J gave up 2 bases; unmatched junction bases: 4. Germline V gene sequence: CDR1 SEHNR, CDR2 FQNEAQ (reference sequence). The CDR3 loop spans 14 amino acids. CDR3: CASSLGDRPYEQYF. DNA of the CDR3: TGTGCCAGCAGCTTGGGGGACAGACCCTACGAGCAGTACTTC.

This clone has a handful of counts. The CDR3 loop is CASSLGREMNTEAFF. The CDR3 region has the DNA TGTGCCAGCAGTTTGGGCAGGGAAATGAACACTGAAGCTTTCTTT. This chain links TRBV7-6 with TRBJ1-1; tentative D call: TRBD1 (5 bases). This CDR3 is 15 amino acids long. The germline V and J ends were trimmed by 6 bases and 0 bases, with 14 bases remaining between them. Germline CDR1 and CDR2: SGHVS and FNYEAQ.

The J gene is TRBJ1-2, the V gene TRBV27; TRBD1 is a possible D gene (5 bases). Germline V gene lookup returns CDR1 MNHEY and CDR2 SMNVEV (reference sequence). V was trimmed by 7 bases and J by 5 bases, leaving 11 bases between them. CDR3 length equals 12 residues. CDR3 loop: CASKGGAYGYTF. The CDR3 DNA sequence: TGTGCCAGCAAGGGAGGGGCGTATGGCTACACCTTC.

This chain links TRBV27 with TRBJ1-6; 8 bases align to TRBD1. CDR1 and CDR2 from the germline V gene are MNHEY and SMNVEV (reference sequence). The junction had 12 bases not matched to a gene; V was cut back by 6 bases and J by 11 bases. CDR3 length equals 15 residues. CDR3 region: CASREARTGRPPLHF. CDR3 in DNA: TGTGCCAGCAGGGAAGCTAGGACAGGGCGCCCACCCCTCCACTTT.

V usage is TRBV27 and J usage is TRBJ1-2; maybe TRBD1 (5 bases). Trimming stripped 8 bases from V and 2 bases from J, with 12 bases between. This CDR3 is 13 amino acids long. CDR1 is MNHEY and CDR2 is SMNVEV in the germline V gene (reference sequence). CDR3 sequence reads: CASGTQVNYGYTF. DNA of the CDR3: TGTGCCAGCGGTACACAGGTGAACTATGGCTACACCTTC.

In DNA form, the CDR3 reads TGTGCCAGCAGCCAGGGACTAGGTGGGGGTGAGCAGTTCTTC. Protein: CASSQGLGGGEQFF. The chain employs TRBV5-6 and TRBJ2-1, with 8 bases identical to TRBD2. CDR3 length: 14 residues. The V and J ends lost 4 bases and 9 bases, in that order; junction bases with no gene match: 9. Germline V gene sequence: CDR1 SGHDT, CDR2 YYEEEE.

The V gene is TRBV18, the J gene TRBJ1-6; 7 positions match TRBD1. CDR3 length: 16 amino acids. After removal of 2 bases from V and 4 bases from J, the junction contained 5 bases not matched to a gene. From germline, CDR1 is KGHSH and CDR2 LQKENI. CDR3 amino acids: CASSPDREWYNSPLHF. The CDR3 DNA reads as TGTGCCAGCTCACCAGACAGGGAGTGGTATAATTCACCCCTCCACTTT.

CDR3 sequence: CASSSPAGTYEQYF. CDR3 DNA: TGTGCCAGCAGTTCACCAGCGGGAACCTACGAGCAGTACTTC. The chain uses TRBV27 and TRBJ2-7; the match to TRBD2 covers 7 bases. CDR3 length equals 14 residues. CDR1 is MNHEY and CDR2 is SMNVEV in the germline V gene (reference sequence). Trimming cost V 4 bases and J 2 bases; bases outside gene matches: 5.